This TCR beta chain was identified in a study of T-cell reconstitution after alpha-beta-depleted transplantation in children. General study points: After transplant, high TCRbeta diversity at day 60 in some patients arose from surviving recipient T cells and thymic progenitors.

This CDR3 is built from 16 residues. Losses at the gene ends were 0 bases for V and 6 bases for J; bases not matched to a gene: 10. Looked up from germline, CDR1 is DFQATT and CDR2 is SNEGSKA (reference sequence). Note on this clonotype: What it binds is not known.

The authors prepared the TCRbeta library with unique molecular identifiers. TCRdb re-called the PCR reads through MiXCR, storing one row per CDR3 protein. The sample has around 490,000 distinct CDR3 sequences, roughly an eighth seen once. The V call is TRBV20-1, the J call TRBJ2-2; 7 bases map to TRBD2. This receptor was identified in a female patient aged 2 to 10 who had a stem cell transplant for aplastic anemia, so the T cells may come from the graft donor. This material consisted of PBMCs, mostly from graft donor cells, taken 180 days after TCRalphabeta/CD19-depleted stem cell transplant. The DNA of the CDR3 is TGCAGTGCTAGAGATCTATCAAGCGGGATCGCCGGGGAGCTGTTTTTT. This translates into CSARDLSSGIAGELFF.